The 5 T cell receptor beta chains below were found in one sample sequenced in a study of regulatory T cells in long-lasting Graves disease. Regarding time point: persistent/refractory GD, antithyroid drugs over 5 years with positive TRAb. The TCR library was prepared using RNA isolated from PBMCs. Sequencing libraries for TCR beta were prepared with iRepertoire HTBI primers and Arm-PCR of CDR3 regions. One entry per CDR3 protein, called by TCRdb with MiXCR from the multiplex PCR reads. This sample carries some 370,000 distinct CDR3 sequences, approximately 25% of them seen once, and the ten largest clones take around 30%. Sequences were derived from peripheral blood mononuclear cells (PBMCs), sampled when the disease was refractory, from a patient treated with antithyroid drugs. The receptors derive from a woman aged 40 to 50 with Graves disease.

This clonotype has a handful of counts. This sequence joins TRBV5-1 and TRBJ2-5, with 7 bases matching TRBD1. CDR1 is SGHRS and CDR2 is YFSETQ in the germline V gene. The J segment lost 2 bases and the V segment lost 3 bases, leaving 16 bases of the junction unmatched. There are 18 residues in the CDR3. The CDR3 is CASSYRLREGGPQETQYF. In nucleotides, the CDR3 is TGCGCCAGCAGCTACCGACTCAGGGAAGGGGGCCCTCAAGAGACCCAGTACTTC.

V is TRBV5-4 and J is TRBJ2-7, with 11 bases fitting TRBD2. CDR1 SGHNT and CDR2 YYREEE come from the germline V gene (reference sequence). The CDR3 is 15 residues long. V gave up 1 base and J gave up 4 bases; unmatched junction bases: 4. The DNA for the CDR3 is TGTGCCAGCAGCTTGTACGCTAGCGGGAGGTACGAGCAGTACTTC. Protein sequence: CASSLYASGRYEQYF.

This clonotype was observed at least ten times. This sequence joins TRBV7-9 and TRBJ1-6; D is uncertain. V was trimmed by 4 bases and J by 5 bases, leaving 9 bases between them. This CDR3 has 14 amino acids. The germline CDR1 and CDR2 sequences are SEHNR and FQNEAQ (reference sequence). CDR3 DNA sequence: TGTGCCAGCAGCTCAACAGTGAATAATTCACCCCTCCACTTT. Residues: CASSSTVNNSPLHF.

Ten or more counts support this clonotype. CDR3 sequence reads: CSALGLAKNIQYF. CDR3 DNA sequence: TGCAGTGCTTTGGGACTAGCCAAAAACATTCAGTACTTC. This chain joins TRBV20-1 and TRBJ2-4; TRBD2 is a possible D gene (6 bases). The CDR3 contains 13 residues. Germline V gene data show CDR1 as DFQATT and CDR2 as SNEGSKA (reference sequence). V gave up 5 bases and J gave up 0 bases, with 8 bases separating them.

In this sample, this clonotype turned up many times. DNA for the CDR3: TGTGCCAGCAGTTTAAATTTGGGCTACGAGCAGTACTTC. Its protein product is CASSLNLGYEQYF. J is TRBJ2-7 and V is TRBV28; D remains unclear. CDR1 is MDHEN, CDR2 SYDVKM, per germline. The CDR3 runs to 13 residues. Trimming removed 2 bases at V and 3 bases at J, with 8 bases between.